This T cell receptor beta chain stems from a study of T cell responses to AZD1222 COVID-19 vaccine. TCRdb keeps only in-frame clones here, not all; method: immunoSEQ multiplex PCR. The sample comprises 90,000 to 140,000 clones, 88% of which are singletons, and under 3% rests with the top ten. CDR1 SGHTA and CDR2 FQGNSA come from the germline V gene. Trimming cost V 5 bases and J 7 bases, with 11 bases left between them. The CDR3 extends over 13 amino acids. The origin of this receptor is an adult in good health. The chain carries TRBV7-2 and TRBJ2-2; D not certain. Sample: peripheral blood, taken on day 0 of AZD1222 vaccination. The CDR3 DNA sequence: TGTGCCAGCAGCGTACAAGTGAGCGGGGAGCTGTTTTTT. Amino acid sequence: CASSVQVSGELFF.